Below are 28 T cell receptor beta chains sequenced from a single sample in a study of T-cell memory formation after mild COVID-19. TCRdb ran MiXCR on the 5' RACE reads and lists one entry per CDR3 protein. This table has 300,000 to 350,000 distinct CDR3 sequences, 10% to 15% appearing once. Specimen: PBMCs or a T cell subset sorted from them (not recorded which). All receptors come from a man aged 18-30 years who had mild COVID-19 (a few samples of this study predate the infection). Cell type and time point are not known.

V usage is TRBV6-2 or TRBV6-3 and J usage is TRBJ2-2; TRBD1 matches 7 bases. The junction had 6 bases not matched to a gene; V was cut back by 4 bases and J by 7 bases. CDR1 and CDR2 (germline): MNHEY, SVGEGT. There are 14 residues in the CDR3. CDR3 sequence: CASSLEGAIGELFF. In DNA form, the CDR3 reads TGTGCCAGCAGTTTAGAGGGGGCTATCGGGGAGCTGTTTTTT.

The gene calls are TRBV7-2 and TRBJ2-7; the D is unclear. CDR1 is SGHTA, CDR2 FQGNSA, per germline. Between the trimmed V and J ends, which lost 3 bases and 6 bases, there was a span of 15 bases. This CDR3 region has 14 residues. As DNA, the CDR3 is TGTGCCAGCAGCTTTGACCCCCAATCGGGCGAGCAGTACTTC. It translates to CASSFDPQSGEQYF.

The sample holds many counts of this clonotype. The V and J genes are TRBV29-1 and TRBJ2-7, with a possible D match to TRBD1 (6 bases). Germline-derived CDR1 and CDR2 are SQVTM and ANQGSEA. V lost 5 bases to trimming and J lost 2 bases, with 10 bases between them. The CDR3 runs to 12 residues. This CDR3 is CSVLGTTYEQYV. The CDR3 bases are TGCAGCGTTTTAGGGACAACCTACGAGCAGTACGTC.

V and J are TRBV11-2 and TRBJ2-5; D gene unclear. CDR1 and CDR2 (germline): SGHAT, FQNNGV. V was cut by 0 bases and J by 5 bases, with 13 bases left in between. The CDR3 extends over 15 amino acids. Here the CDR3 DNA reads TGTGCCAGCAGCTTAGAATTCTCGCAGTTGGAGACCCAGTACTTC. Protein product: CASSLEFSQLETQYF.

J is TRBJ2-2 and V is TRBV7-6, with 8 positions matching TRBD1. The V and J ends lost 5 bases and 6 bases, in that order; junction bases with no gene match: 11. The CDR3 loop spans 16 amino acids. In germline, CDR1 is SGHVS, CDR2 FNYEAQ. CDR3 amino acids: CASSQQDRAIPGELFF. The CDR3 DNA is TGTGCCAGCAGCCAGCAGGACAGGGCGATACCCGGGGAGCTGTTTTTT.

The CDR3 protein is CASSFWGNTEAFF. DNA for the CDR3: TGTGCCAGCAGTTTTTGGGGGAACACTGAAGCTTTCTTT. The rearrangement joins TRBV12-3 or TRBV12-4 to TRBJ1-1; D is unresolved. Trimming removed 3 bases at V and 1 base at J, with 6 bases between. The CDR3 runs to 13 residues.

The V gene is TRBV6-6, the J gene TRBJ1-1; 9 bases map to TRBD1. Germline V lookup: CDR1 MNHNY, CDR2 SVGAGI (reference sequence). This CDR3 is 14 amino acids long. The V segment lost 5 bases and the J segment 4 bases; nucleotides outside the gene matches: 5. The CDR3 DNA is TGTGCCAGCAGTGTACAGGGGGCGGGCACTGAAGCTTTCTTT. Translation: CASSVQGAGTEAFF.

This chain links TRBV4-1 with TRBJ2-5; 10 bases are a match to TRBD1. This CDR3 spans 15 amino acids. The germline gives CDR1 MGHRA, CDR2 YSYEKL. Trimming removed 4 bases from V and 4 bases from J; junction bases left unmatched: 6. CDR3 amino acids: CASSRGTGVSETQYF. The CDR3 DNA reads as TGCGCCAGCAGCCGGGGGACAGGGGTATCAGAGACCCAGTACTTC.

The chain combines TRBV5-1 with TRBJ2-7; tentative D call: TRBD2 (7 bases). The V end was cut by 4 bases, the J end by 4 bases, with 18 bases between. This CDR3 has 15 amino acids. CDR1 is SGHRS, CDR2 YFSETQ, per germline. CDR3: CASSPRAGALYEQYF. The DNA for the CDR3 is TGCGCCAGCAGCCCGAGGGCGGGGGCCCTATACGAGCAGTACTTC.

This clonotype was seen repeatedly, ten times or more. The V and J genes are TRBV12-3 or TRBV12-4 and TRBJ1-1; D remains ambiguous. CDR3 length equals 12 residues. Trimming cost V 0 bases and J 3 bases, with 2 bases left between them. The CDR3 loop reads CASSLADTEAFF. The CDR3 nucleotides are TGTGCCAGCAGTTTAGCGGACACTGAAGCTTTCTTT.

This clonotype was counted at least ten times. This chain uses TRBV20-1 with TRBJ2-3, with a tentative D call TRBD2 (6 bases). CDR3 length: 13 residues. Germline CDR1 reads DFQATT; CDR2 reads SNEGSKA (reference sequence). V was shortened by 6 bases and J by 3 bases, with 13 bases between the two germline ends. DNA of the CDR3: TGCAGTGCGAGGGCTGGAGGGACAGATACGCAGTATTTT. As protein: CSARAGGTDTQYF.

This clonotype was seen a handful of times. The rearrangement links TRBV5-1 to TRBJ1-4, with unresolved D. Trimming shortened V by 2 bases and J by 7 bases, and 9 bases separated the two germline ends. Germline lookup yields CDR1 SGHRS and CDR2 YFSETQ. The length of the CDR3 is 13 residues. The DNA for the CDR3 is TGCGCCAGCAGCTTTGACCTGAGTGAAAAACTGTTTTTT. It yields the protein CASSFDLSEKLFF.

The chain joins TRBV4-2 to TRBJ2-5, with a tentative D call TRBD2 (5 bases). Germline CDR1 LGHNA, CDR2 YNFKEQ. V lost 4 bases and J lost 5, with 20 bases in between. CDR3 length: 16 amino acids. The CDR3 DNA is TGTGCCAGCAGCCCAACCCTCTATGAGGGCGGGGAGACCCAGTACTTC. Encoded protein: CASSPTLYEGGETQYF.

This clonotype was counted only a few times. The chain joins TRBV4-1 to TRBJ2-6; D unclear. This CDR3 region has 17 residues. Germline V gene data show CDR1 as MGHRA and CDR2 as YSYEKL. Deletions cut 1 base from V and 0 bases from J, with 10 bases between. As DNA, the CDR3 is TGCGCCAGCAGCCAAGCTCAGACGGGCTCTGGGGCCAACGTCCTGACTTTC. Its protein product is CASSQAQTGSGANVLTF.

J is TRBJ2-3 and V is TRBV12-3 or TRBV12-4, with D possibly matching TRBD2 (6 bases). CDR3 length: 14 amino acids. Trimming removed 3 bases from V and 1 base from J, with 8 bases in between. CDR3: CASSFREGTDTQYF. For the CDR3, the DNA is TGTGCCAGCAGTTTTAGGGAGGGCACAGATACGCAGTATTTT.

This clonotype was detected only a few times. The chain combines TRBV12-3 or TRBV12-4 with TRBJ2-7, with D possibly matching TRBD1 (5 bases). This CDR3 region has 14 residues. V was cut by 1 base and J by 6 bases, with 13 bases left in between. CDR3 sequence reads: CASSLEQGWGEQYF. CDR3 DNA: TGTGCCAGCAGTTTAGAGCAGGGTTGGGGCGAGCAGTACTTC.

The chain joins TRBV7-9 to TRBJ2-2; no reliable D call. This CDR3 contains 12 residues. In germline, CDR1 is SEHNR, CDR2 FQNEAQ (reference sequence). Trimming removed 8 bases from V and 1 base from J, with 5 bases in between. The CDR3 spells CASWKNTGELFF. As DNA, the CDR3 is TGTGCCAGCTGGAAGAACACCGGGGAGCTGTTTTTT.

This clonotype has ten or more counts. This chain joins TRBV5-5 and TRBJ1-6, with a possible D match to TRBD1 (6 bases). The CDR3 sequence is 16 residues long. CDR1 is SGHKS and CDR2 is YYEKEE in the germline V gene (reference sequence). Trimming shortened V by 1 base and J by 7 bases, and 15 bases separated the two germline ends. The CDR3 bases are TGTGCCAGCAGCTTGAGAGCAGGGGCCGGGAATTCACCCCTCCACTTT. It is translated as CASSLRAGAGNSPLHF.

This clonotype has a handful of counts. V and J are TRBV6-6 and TRBJ2-7; the D call may be TRBD1 or TRBD2 (7 bases each). The V and J ends lost 7 bases and 0 bases respectively, with 16 bases between them. The CDR3 has 15 amino acids. CDR1 is MNHNY, CDR2 SVGAGI, per germline (reference sequence). CDR3 residues: CASMPGGQSSYEQYF. CDR3 sequence (DNA): TGTGCCAGCATGCCGGGGGGACAGAGCTCCTACGAGCAGTACTTC.

This clonotype has a count of ten or more. V usage is TRBV6-6 and J usage is TRBJ2-4; possibly TRBD1 or TRBD2 for D (6 bases each). V shed 5 bases and J shed 2 bases, with 19 bases lying between them. The CDR3 spans 17 residues. In germline, CDR1 is MNHNY, CDR2 SVGAGI (reference sequence). As DNA, the CDR3 is TGTGCCAGCAGTCCGAGGGGGGCTGCCTTATCCAAAAACATTCAGTACTTC. Residues: CASSPRGAALSKNIQYF.

Only a few counts were recorded for this clonotype. The chain combines TRBV7-2 with TRBJ2-1; D possibly matches TRBD1 or TRBD2 (5 bases each). This CDR3 spans 16 amino acids. Germline V gene lookup returns CDR1 SGHTA and CDR2 FQGNSA. Trimming removed 1 base at V and 2 bases at J, with 12 bases between. CDR3 region: CASSLDGGYPYNEQFF. The CDR3 nucleotides read TGTGCCAGCAGCTTAGATGGGGGATATCCCTACAATGAGCAGTTCTTC.

This clonotype was seen at least ten times. The rearrangement uses TRBV12-3 or TRBV12-4 and TRBJ2-7; 8 bases align to TRBD1. The V segment lost 4 bases and the J segment 0 bases; nucleotides outside the gene matches: 5. The CDR3 has 15 amino acids. The CDR3 DNA follows: TGTGCCAGCAGTTACGACAGGGGAAGCTCCTACGAGCAGTACTTC. This encodes CASSYDRGSSYEQYF.

This clonotype has more than one count but fewer than ten. V and J are TRBV4-1 and TRBJ2-3; D is undetermined. CDR1 is MGHRA and CDR2 is YSYEKL in the germline V gene. The CDR3 sequence is 15 residues long. Trimming took off 1 base at V and 6 bases at J, with 14 bases between the two ends. As DNA, the CDR3 is TGCGCCAGCAGCCAAGGATCACTGGCACGTGATACGCAGTATTTT. Its translation is CASSQGSLARDTQYF.

This clonotype was found a few times. The chain uses TRBV6-1 and TRBJ2-4; D is ambiguous. The germline V and J ends were trimmed by 1 base and 8 bases, with 12 bases remaining between them. This CDR3 is 14 amino acids long. CDR1 and CDR2 (germline): MNHNS, SASEGT. In DNA, the CDR3 is TGTGCCAGCAGTGAAGTTGGCCCCCAGGACATTCAGTACTTC. This sequence encodes CASSEVGPQDIQYF.

The V gene is TRBV7-9, the J gene TRBJ2-2, with D unresolved. This CDR3 spans 12 amino acids. Trimming removed 7 bases at V and 6 bases at J, with 9 bases between. CDR1 SEHNR and CDR2 FQNEAQ come from the germline V gene (reference sequence). CDR3 sequence: CASIPHSGELFF. In nucleotides, the CDR3 is TGTGCCAGCATCCCACATTCCGGGGAGCTGTTTTTT.

In its sample, this clonotype was seen a few times. The chain has TRBV20-1 and TRBJ1-5, with 9 bases fitting TRBD1. With V trimmed by 6 bases and J by 5 bases, 14 bases remained unmatched. The CDR3 length is 16 residues. Germline loops: CDR1 DFQATT, CDR2 SNEGSKA (reference sequence). The CDR3 sequence: CSANRDRVGVDQPQHF. The DNA for the CDR3 is TGCAGTGCAAACCGGGACAGGGTAGGAGTAGATCAGCCCCAGCATTTT.

A few counts support this clonotype. The chain has TRBV3-1 and TRBJ1-6; tentatively, D is TRBD1 (5 bases). The V and J ends lost 5 bases and 8 bases respectively, with 13 bases between them. Germline values: CDR1 LGHDT, CDR2 YNNKEL (reference sequence). This CDR3 has 14 residues. CDR3 amino acids: CASSTQVLDSPLHF. The CDR3 DNA follows: TGTGCCAGCAGCACACAGGTTCTGGATTCACCCCTCCACTTT.

J is TRBJ1-1 and V is TRBV2; D may be TRBD1 (5 bases). This CDR3 region has 14 residues. Trimming took off 9 bases at V and 1 base at J, with 15 bases between the two ends. Germline V gene sequence: CDR1 SNHLY, CDR2 FYNNEI. The CDR3 sequence is CASTPTEANTEAFF. The CDR3, as DNA: TGTGCCAGTACCCCGACAGAGGCGAACACTGAAGCTTTCTTT.